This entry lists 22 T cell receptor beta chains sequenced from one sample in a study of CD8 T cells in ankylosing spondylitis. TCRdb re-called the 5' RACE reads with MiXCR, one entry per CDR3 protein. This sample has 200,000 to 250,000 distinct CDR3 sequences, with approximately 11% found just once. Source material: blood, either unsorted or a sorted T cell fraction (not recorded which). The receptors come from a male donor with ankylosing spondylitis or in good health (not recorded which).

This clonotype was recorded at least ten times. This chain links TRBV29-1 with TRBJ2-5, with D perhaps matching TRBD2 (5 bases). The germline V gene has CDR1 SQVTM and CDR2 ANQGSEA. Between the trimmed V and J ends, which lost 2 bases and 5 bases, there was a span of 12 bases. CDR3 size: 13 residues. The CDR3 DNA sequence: TGCAGCGTTGAAAGCGGTCCGTGGGAGACCCAGTACTTC. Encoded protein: CSVESGPWETQYF.

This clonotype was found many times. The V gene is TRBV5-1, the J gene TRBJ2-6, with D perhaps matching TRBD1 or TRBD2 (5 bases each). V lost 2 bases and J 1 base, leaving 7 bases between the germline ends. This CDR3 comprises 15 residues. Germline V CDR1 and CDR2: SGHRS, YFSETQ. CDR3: CASSFEGSGANVLTF. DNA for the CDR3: TGCGCCAGCAGCTTTGAGGGGTCTGGGGCCAACGTCCTGACTTTC.

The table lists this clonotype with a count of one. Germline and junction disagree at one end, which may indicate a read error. In DNA, the CDR3 is TGTGCCGCCCGTAGGACAGACTCCTACAATGCGCAGTTCTTC. This sequence encodes CAARRTDSYNAQFF. J is TRBJ2-1 and V is TRBV6-1; the D gene is possibly TRBD1 (6 bases). This CDR3 region has 14 residues. Germline V gene lookup returns CDR1 MNHNS and CDR2 SASEGT.

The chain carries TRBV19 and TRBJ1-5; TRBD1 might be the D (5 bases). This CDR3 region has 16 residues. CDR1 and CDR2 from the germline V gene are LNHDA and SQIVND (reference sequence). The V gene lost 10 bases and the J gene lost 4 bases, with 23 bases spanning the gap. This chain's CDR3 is CATSNGGLGGNQPQHF. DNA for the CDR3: TGTGCCACATCGAATGGGGGACTCGGAGGGAATCAGCCCCAGCATTTT.

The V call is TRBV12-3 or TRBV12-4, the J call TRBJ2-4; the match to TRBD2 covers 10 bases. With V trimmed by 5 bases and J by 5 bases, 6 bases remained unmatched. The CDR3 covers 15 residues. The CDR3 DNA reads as TGTGCCAGCAGTGACGGGACTAGCGAGCAAAACATTCAGTACTTC. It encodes CASSDGTSEQNIQYF.

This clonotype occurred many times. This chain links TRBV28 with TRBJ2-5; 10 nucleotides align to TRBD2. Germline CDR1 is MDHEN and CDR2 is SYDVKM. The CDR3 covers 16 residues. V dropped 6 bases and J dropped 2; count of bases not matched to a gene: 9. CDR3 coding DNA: TGTGCCAGCAGCGCAGCCGGACTAGCGGTACAAGAGACCCAGTACTTC. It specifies CASSAAGLAVQETQYF.

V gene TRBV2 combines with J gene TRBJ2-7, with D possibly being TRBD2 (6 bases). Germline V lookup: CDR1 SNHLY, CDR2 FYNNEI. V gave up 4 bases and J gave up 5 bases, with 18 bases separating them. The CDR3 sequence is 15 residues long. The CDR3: CASSALGAGMDEQYF. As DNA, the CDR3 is TGTGCCAGCAGTGCATTAGGGGCGGGAATGGACGAGCAGTACTTC.

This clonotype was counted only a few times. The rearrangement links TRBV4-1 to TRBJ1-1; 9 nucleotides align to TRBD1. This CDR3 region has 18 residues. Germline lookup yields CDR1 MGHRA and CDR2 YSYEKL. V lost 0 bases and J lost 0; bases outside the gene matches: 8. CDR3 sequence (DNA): TGCGCCAGCAGCCAAGATAACAGGGGGCGAAGGATGAACACTGAAGCTTTCTTT. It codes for CASSQDNRGRRMNTEAFF.

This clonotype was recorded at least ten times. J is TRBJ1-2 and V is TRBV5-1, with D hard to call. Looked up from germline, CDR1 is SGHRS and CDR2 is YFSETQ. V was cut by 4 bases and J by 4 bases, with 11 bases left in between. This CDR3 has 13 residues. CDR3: CASSPDGIYGYTF. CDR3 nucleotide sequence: TGCGCCAGCAGCCCCGATGGGATCTATGGCTACACCTTC.

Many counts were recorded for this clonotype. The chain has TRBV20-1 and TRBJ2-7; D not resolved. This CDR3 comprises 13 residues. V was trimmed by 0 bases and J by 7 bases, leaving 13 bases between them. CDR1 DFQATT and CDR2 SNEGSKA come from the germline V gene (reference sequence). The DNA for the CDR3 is TGCAGTGCTAGAGATCAGGTCCTCCAAGAGCAGTACTTC. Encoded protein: CSARDQVLQEQYF.

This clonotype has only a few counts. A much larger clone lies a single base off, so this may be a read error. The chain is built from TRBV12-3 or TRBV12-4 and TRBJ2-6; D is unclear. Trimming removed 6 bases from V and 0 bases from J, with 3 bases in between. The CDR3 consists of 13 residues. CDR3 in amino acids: CASSNSGANVLTF. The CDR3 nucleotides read TGTGCCAGCAGCAACTCTGGGGCCAACGTCCTGACTTTC.

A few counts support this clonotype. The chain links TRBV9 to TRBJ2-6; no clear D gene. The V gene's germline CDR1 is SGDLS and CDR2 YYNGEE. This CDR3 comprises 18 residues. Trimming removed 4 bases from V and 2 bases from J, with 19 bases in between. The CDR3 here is CASSPRSPVLTGANVLTF. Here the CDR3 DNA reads TGTGCCAGCAGCCCACGATCCCCAGTACTTACTGGGGCCAACGTCCTGACTTTC.

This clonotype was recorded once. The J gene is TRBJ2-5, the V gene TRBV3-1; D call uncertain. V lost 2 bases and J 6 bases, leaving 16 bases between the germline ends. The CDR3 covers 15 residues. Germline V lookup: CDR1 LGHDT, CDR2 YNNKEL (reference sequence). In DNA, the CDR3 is TGTGCCAGCAGCCAAATCGGGTTGGGCGGAAAGACCCAGTACTTC. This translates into CASSQIGLGGKTQYF.

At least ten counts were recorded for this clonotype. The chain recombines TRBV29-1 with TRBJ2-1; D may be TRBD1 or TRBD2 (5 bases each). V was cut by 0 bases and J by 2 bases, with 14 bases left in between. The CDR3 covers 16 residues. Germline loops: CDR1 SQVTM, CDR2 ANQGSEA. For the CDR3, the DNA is TGCAGCGTTGAAGACCCGGGACGTGCAACCTACAATGAGCAGTTCTTC. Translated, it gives CSVEDPGRATYNEQFF.

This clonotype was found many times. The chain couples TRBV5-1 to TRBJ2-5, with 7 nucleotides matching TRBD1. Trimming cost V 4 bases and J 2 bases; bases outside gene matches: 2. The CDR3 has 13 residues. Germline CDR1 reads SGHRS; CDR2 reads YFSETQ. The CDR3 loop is CASSTDRQETQYF. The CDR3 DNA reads TGCGCCAGCAGCACGGACAGGCAAGAGACCCAGTACTTC.

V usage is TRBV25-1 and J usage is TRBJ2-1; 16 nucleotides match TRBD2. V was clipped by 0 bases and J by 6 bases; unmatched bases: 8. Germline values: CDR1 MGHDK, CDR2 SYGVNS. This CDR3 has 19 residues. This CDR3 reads CASSEYSRGLAGGGNEQFF. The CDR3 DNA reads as TGTGCCAGCAGTGAATATAGTAGGGGACTAGCGGGAGGGGGCAATGAGCAGTTCTTC.

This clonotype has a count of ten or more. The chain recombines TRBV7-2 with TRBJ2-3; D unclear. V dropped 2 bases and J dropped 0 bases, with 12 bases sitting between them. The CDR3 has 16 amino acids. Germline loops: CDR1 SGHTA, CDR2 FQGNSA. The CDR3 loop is CASSLNQLLSTDTQYF. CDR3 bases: TGTGCCAGCAGCTTAAATCAACTACTTAGCACAGATACGCAGTATTTT.

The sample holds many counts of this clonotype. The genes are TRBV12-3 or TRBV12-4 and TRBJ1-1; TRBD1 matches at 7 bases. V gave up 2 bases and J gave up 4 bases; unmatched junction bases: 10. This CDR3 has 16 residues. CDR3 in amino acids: CASSLSGGGAATEAFF. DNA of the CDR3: TGTGCCAGCAGTTTAAGTGGAGGGGGCGCAGCCACTGAAGCTTTCTTT.

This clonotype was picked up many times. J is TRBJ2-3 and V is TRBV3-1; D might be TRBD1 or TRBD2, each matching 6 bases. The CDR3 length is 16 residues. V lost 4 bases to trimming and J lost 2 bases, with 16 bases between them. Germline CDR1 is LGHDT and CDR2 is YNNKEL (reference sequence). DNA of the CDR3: TGTGCCAGCAGCCCCTTTGAGGGGGGACTCACAGATACGCAGTATTTT. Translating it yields CASSPFEGGLTDTQYF.

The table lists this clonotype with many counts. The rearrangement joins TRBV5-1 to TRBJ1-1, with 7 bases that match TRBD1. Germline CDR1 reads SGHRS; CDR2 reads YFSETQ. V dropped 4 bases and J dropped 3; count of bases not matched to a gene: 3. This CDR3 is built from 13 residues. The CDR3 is CASSVTGYTEAFF. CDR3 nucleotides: TGCGCCAGCAGCGTGACAGGGTACACTGAAGCTTTCTTT.

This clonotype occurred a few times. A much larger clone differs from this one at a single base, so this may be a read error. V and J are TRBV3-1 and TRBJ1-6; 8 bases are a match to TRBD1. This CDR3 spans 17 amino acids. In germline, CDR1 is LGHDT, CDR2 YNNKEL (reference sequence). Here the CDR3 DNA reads TGTGCCACCAGCCAAGTGTTTCGGCAGGGGGCTGATTCACCCCTCCACTTT. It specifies CATSQVFRQGADSPLHF.

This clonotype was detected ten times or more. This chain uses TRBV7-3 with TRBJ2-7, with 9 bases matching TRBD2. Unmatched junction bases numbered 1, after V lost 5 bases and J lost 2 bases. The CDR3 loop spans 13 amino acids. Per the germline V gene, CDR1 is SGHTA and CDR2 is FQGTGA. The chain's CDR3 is CASSRTSAYEQYF. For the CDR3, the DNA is TGTGCCAGCAGCCGGACTAGCGCCTACGAGCAGTACTTC.